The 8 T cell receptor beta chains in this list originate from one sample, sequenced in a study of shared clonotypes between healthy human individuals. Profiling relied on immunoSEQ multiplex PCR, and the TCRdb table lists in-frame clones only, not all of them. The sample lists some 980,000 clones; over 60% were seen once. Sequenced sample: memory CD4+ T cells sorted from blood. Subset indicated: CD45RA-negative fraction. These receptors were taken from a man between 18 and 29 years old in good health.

CDR3 sequence (DNA): TGTGCCTGGAGTGTAAGACTTACCTACGAGCAGTACTTC. It codes for CAWSVRLTYEQYF. This sequence joins TRBV30 and TRBJ2-7; D is unclear. Germline V gene data show CDR1 as GTSNPN and CDR2 as SVGIG (reference sequence). V lost 0 bases and J 2 bases, leaving 8 bases between the germline ends. CDR3 length: 13 residues.

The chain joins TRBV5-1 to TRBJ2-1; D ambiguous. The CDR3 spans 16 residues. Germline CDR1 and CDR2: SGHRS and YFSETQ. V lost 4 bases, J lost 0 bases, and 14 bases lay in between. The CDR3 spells CASSGRLSSSYNEQFF. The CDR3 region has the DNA TGCGCCAGCAGCGGGCGACTCTCAAGCTCCTACAATGAGCAGTTCTTC.

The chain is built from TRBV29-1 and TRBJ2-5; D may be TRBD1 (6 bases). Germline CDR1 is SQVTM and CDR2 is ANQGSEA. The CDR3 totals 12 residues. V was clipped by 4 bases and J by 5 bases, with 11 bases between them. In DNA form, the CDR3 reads TGCAGCGTTGGACCTACAGGGGAGACCCAGTACTTC. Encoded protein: CSVGPTGETQYF.

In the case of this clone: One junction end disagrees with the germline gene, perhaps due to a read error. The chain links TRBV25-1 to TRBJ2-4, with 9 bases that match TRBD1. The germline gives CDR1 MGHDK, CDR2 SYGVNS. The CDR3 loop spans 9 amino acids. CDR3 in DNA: TGTGCCCAAAGGACAGGGGCGAACTTC. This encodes CAQRTGANF.

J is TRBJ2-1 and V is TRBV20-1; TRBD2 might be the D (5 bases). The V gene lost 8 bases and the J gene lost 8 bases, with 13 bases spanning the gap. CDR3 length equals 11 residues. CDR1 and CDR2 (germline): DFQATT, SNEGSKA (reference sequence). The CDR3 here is CSTQIGDEQFF. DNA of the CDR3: TGCAGTACCCAAATCGGGGATGAGCAGTTCTTC.

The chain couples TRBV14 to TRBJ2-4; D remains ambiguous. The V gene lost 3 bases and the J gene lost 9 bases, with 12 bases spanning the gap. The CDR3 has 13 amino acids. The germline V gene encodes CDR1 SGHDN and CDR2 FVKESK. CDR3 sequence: CASSQGGVAIQYF. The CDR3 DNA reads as TGTGCCAGCAGCCAGGGCGGAGTGGCCATTCAGTACTTC.

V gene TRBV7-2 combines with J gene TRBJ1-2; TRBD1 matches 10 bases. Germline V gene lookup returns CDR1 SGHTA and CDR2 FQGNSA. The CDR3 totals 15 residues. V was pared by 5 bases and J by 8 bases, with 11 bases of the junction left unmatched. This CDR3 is CASSGVGQGVSGYTF. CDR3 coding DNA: TGTGCCAGCAGCGGGGTAGGACAGGGGGTCAGCGGCTACACCTTC.

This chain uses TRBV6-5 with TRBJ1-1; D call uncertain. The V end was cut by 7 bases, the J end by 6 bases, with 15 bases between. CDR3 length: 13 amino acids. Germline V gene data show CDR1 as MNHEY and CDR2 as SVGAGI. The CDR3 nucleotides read TGTGCCAGCAAGGACCCGACGGGCTCTGAAGCTTTCTTT. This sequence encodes CASKDPTGSEAFF.